This T cell receptor beta chain was identified in a study of blood T cells in healthy people across ages. Study-level points and caveats: The study regarded diversity estimates from one million T cells as underestimates. Donor CMV status, an unknown factor, possibly confounded changes in expanded clonotypes. Fewer expanded clones and more diversity marked long-lived versus aged donors.

Comment on this clonotype: The antigen is unknown.

A sample-barcoded 5' primer and a J-beta primer mix were used in a second PCR of roughly 6 to 11 cycles. TCRdb called the 5' RACE reads again in MiXCR, with one record for every CDR3 protein. The table has about 1.7 million distinct CDR3 sequences, roughly 27% seen once. V was trimmed by 5 bases and J by 7 bases, leaving 17 bases between them. Germline CDR1 and CDR2: DFQATT and SNEGSKA (reference sequence). This CDR3 spans 13 amino acids. The chain is built from TRBV20-1 and TRBJ1-1; D perhaps matches TRBD1 (5 bases). What was sequenced was blood. The source is a woman aged 25 to 45 in good health. The CDR3 DNA sequence: TGCAGTGCTCCCCGAGATGGGGGGAGTGAAGCTTTCTTT. Translated, it gives CSAPRDGGSEAFF.